The sequence of this T cell receptor (beta chain) was determined in a study of OX40 agonist ivuxolimab in advanced cancers. Assay used: immunoSEQ multiplex PCR; TCRdb lists only in-frame clones, some missing. This table holds approximately 74,000 clones, 75% to 90% found once. The germline V gene encodes CDR1 LNHDA and CDR2 SQIVND (reference sequence). The junction had 9 bases not matched to a gene; V was cut back by 8 bases and J by 1 base. This CDR3 spans 15 amino acids. This clone showed up just once. V gene TRBV19 combines with J gene TRBJ1-1, with 8 bases fitting TRBD1. Sequences were derived from CD4+ or CD8+ T cells sorted from blood, sampled in a trial of the OX40 agonist ivuxolimab. The TCR sequence derives from an adult with an advanced solid tumor such as melanoma, head and neck, liver or kidney cancer. The CDR3 loop is CASVRTGTPNTEAFF. DNA for the CDR3: TGTGCCAGTGTGAGGACAGGGACCCCGAACACTGAAGCTTTCTTT. The complete variable domain, with remaining parts taken from reference TRBV19 and TRBJ1-1, reads DGGITQSPKYLFRKEGQNVTLSCEQNLNHDAMYWYRQDPGQGLRLIYYSQIVNDFQKGDIAEGYSVSREKKESFPLTVTSAQKNPTAFYLCASVRTGTPNTEAFFGQGTRLTVV.